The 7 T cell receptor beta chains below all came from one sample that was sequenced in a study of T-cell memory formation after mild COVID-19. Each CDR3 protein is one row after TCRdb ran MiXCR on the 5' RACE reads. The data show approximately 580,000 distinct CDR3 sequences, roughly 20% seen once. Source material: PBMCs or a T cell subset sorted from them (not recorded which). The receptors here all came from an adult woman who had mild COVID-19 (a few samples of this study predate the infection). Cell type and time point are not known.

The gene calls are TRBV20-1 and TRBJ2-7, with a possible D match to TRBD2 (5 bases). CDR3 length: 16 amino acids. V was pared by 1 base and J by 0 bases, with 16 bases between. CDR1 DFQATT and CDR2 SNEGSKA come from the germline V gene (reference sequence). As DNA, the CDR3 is TGCAGTGCTAGAGGACTACGTGTGGGGAGCTCCTACGAGCAGTACTTC. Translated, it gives CSARGLRVGSSYEQYF.

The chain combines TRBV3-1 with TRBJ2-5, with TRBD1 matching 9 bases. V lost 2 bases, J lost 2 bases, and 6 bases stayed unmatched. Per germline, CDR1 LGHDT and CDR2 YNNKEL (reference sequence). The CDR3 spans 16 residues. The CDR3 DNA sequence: TGTGCCAGCAGCCAACCCAGTGGGACAGGGCAAGAGACCCAGTACTTC. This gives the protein CASSQPSGTGQETQYF.

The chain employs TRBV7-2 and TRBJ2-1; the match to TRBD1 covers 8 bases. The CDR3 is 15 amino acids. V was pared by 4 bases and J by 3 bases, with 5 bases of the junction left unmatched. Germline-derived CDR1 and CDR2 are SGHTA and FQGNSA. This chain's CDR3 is CASSYDRGGYNEQFF. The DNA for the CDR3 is TGTGCCAGCAGCTACGACAGGGGTGGCTACAATGAGCAGTTCTTC.

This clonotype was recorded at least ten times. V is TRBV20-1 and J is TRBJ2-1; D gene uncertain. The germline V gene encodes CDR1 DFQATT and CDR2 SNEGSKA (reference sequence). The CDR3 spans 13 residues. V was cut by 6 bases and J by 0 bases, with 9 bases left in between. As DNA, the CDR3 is TGCAGTGCCCACCCTTCCTCCTACAATGAGCAGTTCTTC. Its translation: CSAHPSSYNEQFF.

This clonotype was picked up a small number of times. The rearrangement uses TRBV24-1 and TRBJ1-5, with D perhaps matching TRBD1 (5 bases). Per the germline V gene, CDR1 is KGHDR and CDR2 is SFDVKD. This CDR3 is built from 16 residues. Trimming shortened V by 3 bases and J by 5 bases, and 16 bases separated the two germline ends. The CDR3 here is CATSDGGEVRDQPQHF. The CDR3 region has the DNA TGTGCCACCAGTGATGGGGGGGAGGTTAGGGATCAGCCCCAGCATTTT.

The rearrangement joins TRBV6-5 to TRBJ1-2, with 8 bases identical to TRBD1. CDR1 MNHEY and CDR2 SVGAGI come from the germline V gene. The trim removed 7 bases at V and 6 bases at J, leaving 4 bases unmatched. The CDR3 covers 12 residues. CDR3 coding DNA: TGTGCCAGCATTAGGACAGGGCATGGCTACACCTTC. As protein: CASIRTGHGYTF.

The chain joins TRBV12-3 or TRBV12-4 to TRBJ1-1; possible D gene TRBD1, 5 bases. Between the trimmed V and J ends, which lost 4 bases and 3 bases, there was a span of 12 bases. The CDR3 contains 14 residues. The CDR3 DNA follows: TGTGCCAGCAGTTCCGCAGGGTTTTACACTGAAGCTTTCTTT. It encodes CASSSAGFYTEAFF.